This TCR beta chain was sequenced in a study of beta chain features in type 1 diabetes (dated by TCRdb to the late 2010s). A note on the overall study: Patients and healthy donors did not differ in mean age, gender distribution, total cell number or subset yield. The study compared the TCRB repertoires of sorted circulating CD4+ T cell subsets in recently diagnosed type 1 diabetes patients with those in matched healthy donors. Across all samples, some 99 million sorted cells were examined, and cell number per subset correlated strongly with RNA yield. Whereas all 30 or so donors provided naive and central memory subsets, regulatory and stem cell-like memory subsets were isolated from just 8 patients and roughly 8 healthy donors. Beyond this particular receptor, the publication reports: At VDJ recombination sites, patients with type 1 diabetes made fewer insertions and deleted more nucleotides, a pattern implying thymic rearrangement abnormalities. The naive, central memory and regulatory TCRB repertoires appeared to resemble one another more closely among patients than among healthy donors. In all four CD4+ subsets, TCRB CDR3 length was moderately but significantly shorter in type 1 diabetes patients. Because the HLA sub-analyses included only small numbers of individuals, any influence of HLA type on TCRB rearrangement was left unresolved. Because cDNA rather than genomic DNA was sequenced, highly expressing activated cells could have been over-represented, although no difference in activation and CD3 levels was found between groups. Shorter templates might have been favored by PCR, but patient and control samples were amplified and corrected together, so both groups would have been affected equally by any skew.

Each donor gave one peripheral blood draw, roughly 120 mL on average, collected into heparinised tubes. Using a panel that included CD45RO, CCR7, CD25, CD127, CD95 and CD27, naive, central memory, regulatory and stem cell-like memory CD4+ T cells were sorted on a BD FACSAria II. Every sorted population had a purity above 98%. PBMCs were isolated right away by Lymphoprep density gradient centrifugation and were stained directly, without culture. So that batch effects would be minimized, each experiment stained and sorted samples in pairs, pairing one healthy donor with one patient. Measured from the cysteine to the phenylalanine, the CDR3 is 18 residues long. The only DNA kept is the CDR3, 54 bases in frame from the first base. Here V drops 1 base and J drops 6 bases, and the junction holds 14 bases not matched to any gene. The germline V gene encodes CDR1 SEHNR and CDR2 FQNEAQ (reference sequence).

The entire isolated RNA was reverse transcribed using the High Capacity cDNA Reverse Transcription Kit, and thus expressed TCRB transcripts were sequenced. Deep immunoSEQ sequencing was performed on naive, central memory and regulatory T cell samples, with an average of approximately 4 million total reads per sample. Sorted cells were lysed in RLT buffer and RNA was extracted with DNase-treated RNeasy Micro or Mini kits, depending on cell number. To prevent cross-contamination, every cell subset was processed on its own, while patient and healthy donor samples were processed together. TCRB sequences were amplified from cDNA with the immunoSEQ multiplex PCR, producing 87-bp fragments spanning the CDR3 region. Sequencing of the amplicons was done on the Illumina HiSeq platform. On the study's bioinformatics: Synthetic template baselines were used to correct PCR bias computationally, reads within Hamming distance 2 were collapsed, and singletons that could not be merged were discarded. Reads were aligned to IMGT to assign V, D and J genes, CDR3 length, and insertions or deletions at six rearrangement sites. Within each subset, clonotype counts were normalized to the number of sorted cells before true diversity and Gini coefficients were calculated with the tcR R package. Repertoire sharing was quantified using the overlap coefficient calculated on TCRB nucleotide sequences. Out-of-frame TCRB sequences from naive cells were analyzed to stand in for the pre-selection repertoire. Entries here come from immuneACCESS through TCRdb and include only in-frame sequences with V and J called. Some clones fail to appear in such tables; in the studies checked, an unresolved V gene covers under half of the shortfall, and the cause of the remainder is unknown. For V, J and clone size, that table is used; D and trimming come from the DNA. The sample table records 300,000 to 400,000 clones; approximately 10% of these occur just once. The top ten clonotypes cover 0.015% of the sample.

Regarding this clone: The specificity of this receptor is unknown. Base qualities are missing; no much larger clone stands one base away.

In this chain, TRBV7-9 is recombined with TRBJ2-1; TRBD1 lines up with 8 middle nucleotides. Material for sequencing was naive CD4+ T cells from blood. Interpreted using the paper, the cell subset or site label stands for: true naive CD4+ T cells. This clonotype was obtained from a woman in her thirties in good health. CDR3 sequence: CASSLGLRGHMKGNEQFF. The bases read TGTGCCAGCAGCTTAGGGCTCAGGGGGCACATGAAGGGCAATGAGCAGTTCTTC.